A single sample is the source of the 21 T cell receptor beta chains below, sequenced in a study of shared clonotypes between healthy human individuals. The method was immunoSEQ multiplex PCR; TCRdb's version includes in-frame clones alone and lacks a portion of them. The table includes 2 million to 2.5 million clones, about nine tenths detected once. Sample: naive CD4+ T cells from PBMCs. Subset: CD45RA+ positively selected. Receptor source: a man aged 18 to 29 in good health. Some clones in this sample may be carry-over from other donors' samples.

The chain carries TRBV28 and TRBJ1-5; 9 nucleotides agree with TRBD1. This CDR3 has 15 residues. Per germline, CDR1 MDHEN and CDR2 SYDVKM. The V and J ends lost 2 bases and 6 bases, in that order; junction bases with no gene match: 5. DNA of the CDR3: TGTGCCAGCAGTTTACGGGACAGGGTGGCTCAGCCCCAGCATTTT. It specifies CASSLRDRVAQPQHF.

This clone was observed a handful of times. The V gene is TRBV4-1, the J gene TRBJ1-5; D is undetermined. V shed 4 bases and J shed 0 bases, with 10 bases lying between them. This CDR3 comprises 15 residues. Germline assignment: CDR1 MGHRA and CDR2 YSYEKL. The CDR3 DNA is TGCGCCAGCAGCCCAACATGGAATAGCAATCAGCCCCAGCATTTT. Protein sequence: CASSPTWNSNQPQHF.

This chain uses TRBV5-8 with TRBJ2-5, with 7 bases identical to TRBD2. The ends lost 4 bases at V and 2 bases at J; junction bases unmatched: 20. This CDR3 is 19 amino acids long. In germline, CDR1 is SGHTS, CDR2 YDEGEE. The CDR3 nucleotides are TGTGCCAGCAGCCCATCCTTCCCCGCTAGCGGAATGAAACAAGAGACCCAGTACTTC. Protein: CASSPSFPASGMKQETQYF.

The rearrangement links TRBV7-9 to TRBJ1-1, with no clear D. This CDR3 region has 13 residues. The germline V gene encodes CDR1 SEHNR and CDR2 FQNEAQ (reference sequence). Between the trimmed V and J ends, which lost 5 bases and 11 bases, there was a span of 18 bases. The CDR3 sequence is CASSLISVSSAFF. CDR3 DNA: TGTGCCAGCAGCCTGATTTCTGTAAGTTCGGCTTTCTTT.

The rearrangement joins TRBV2 to TRBJ1-6; 8 nucleotides line up with TRBD1. The germline gives CDR1 SNHLY, CDR2 FYNNEI. After removal of 8 bases from V and 9 bases from J, the junction contained 6 bases not matched to a gene. The CDR3 runs to 13 residues. The CDR3 loop is CASGDRGRSPLHF. The CDR3, as DNA: TGTGCCAGCGGAGACAGGGGTCGTTCACCCCTCCACTTT.

Worth noting for this clone: The same CDR3 can be traced to other DNA sequences in this sample. The chain has TRBV18 and TRBJ2-5; 8 nucleotides align to TRBD1. V lost 3 bases and J lost 4; bases outside the gene matches: 1. CDR3 size: 13 residues. CDR1 KGHSH and CDR2 LQKENI come from the germline V gene. For the CDR3, the DNA is TGTGCCAGCTCACCGGGACAGGCAGAGACCCAGTACTTC. It yields the protein CASSPGQAETQYF.

The chain combines TRBV18 with TRBJ2-5; D is unresolved. V was cut by 3 bases and J by 4 bases, with 12 bases left in between. The CDR3 runs 14 residues. Germline CDR1 KGHSH, CDR2 LQKENI. CDR3 region: CASSPDSRRETQYF. The CDR3 DNA reads as TGTGCCAGCTCACCGGATAGCAGGCGAGAGACCCAGTACTTC.

The V and J genes are TRBV30 and TRBJ1-2; no reliable D call. This CDR3 is built from 13 residues. With 1 base removed from V and 8 bases from J, the gap between germline ends came to 14 bases. Per the germline V gene, CDR1 is GTSNPN and CDR2 is SVGIG (reference sequence). For the CDR3, the DNA is TGTGCCTGGAGTGAGTCACGGGGAGGAGGCTACACCTTC. Protein sequence: CAWSESRGGGYTF.

This clone was seen a single time. This chain links TRBV4-3 with TRBJ2-1; 8 bases agree with TRBD2. Germline V gene sequence: CDR1 LGHNA, CDR2 YSLEER. V shed 0 bases and J 4 bases; nucleotides not matched to a gene: 8. This CDR3 is built from 17 residues. The CDR3 DNA follows: TGCGCCAGCAGCCAAGATCTGGCGGGAGGACCGTACAATGAGCAGTTCTTC. Translation gives CASSQDLAGGPYNEQFF.

The chain recombines TRBV9 with TRBJ2-5; the match to TRBD2 covers 7 bases. The germline V gene encodes CDR1 SGDLS and CDR2 YYNGEE. The CDR3 consists of 16 residues. The junction had 13 bases not matched to a gene; V was cut back by 4 bases and J by 4 bases. CDR3 bases: TGTGCCAGCAGCACGATCGGGTGGGGGGGAGTAGAGACCCAGTACTTC. Translating gives CASSTIGWGGVETQYF.

The V gene is TRBV5-5, the J gene TRBJ2-1; no firm D call. This CDR3 comprises 18 residues. The V end was cut by 1 base, the J end by 4 bases, with 21 bases between. Per germline, CDR1 SGHKS and CDR2 YYEKEE (reference sequence). CDR3 sequence: CASSLPRIGLDAYNEQFF. The CDR3 bases are TGTGCCAGCAGCTTGCCGCGGATTGGGTTGGACGCATACAATGAGCAGTTCTTC.

The chain joins TRBV6-1 to TRBJ1-4; the D gene is possibly TRBD1 (6 bases). In germline, CDR1 is MNHNS, CDR2 SASEGT. The CDR3 covers 15 residues. V was clipped by 1 base and J by 8 bases, with 14 bases between them. The chain's CDR3 is CASSEVGGRGEKLFF. DNA for the CDR3: TGTGCCAGCAGTGAAGTAGGGGGGCGTGGGGAAAAACTGTTTTTT.

This chain links TRBV5-1 with TRBJ2-7; TRBD2 matches 7 bases. The CDR3 loop spans 15 amino acids. Germline values: CDR1 SGHRS, CDR2 YFSETQ. The J segment lost 0 bases and the V segment lost 5 bases, leaving 8 bases of the junction unmatched. CDR3 sequence reads: CASREEAGSSYEQYF. CDR3 nucleotide sequence: TGCGCCAGCAGGGAGGAAGCGGGGAGCTCCTACGAGCAGTACTTC.

The rearrangement links TRBV7-9 to TRBJ2-7; 7 bases match TRBD2. Germline V lookup: CDR1 SEHNR, CDR2 FQNEAQ (reference sequence). This CDR3 comprises 12 residues. The V gene end was trimmed by 3 bases and the J gene end by 10 bases; junction bases not matched to a gene: 6. Here the CDR3 DNA reads TGTGCCAGCAGCTTGAGCGGGGCCACCCAGTACTTC. It yields the protein CASSLSGATQYF.

Comments on this clone: This CDR3 is also generated by other DNA sequences in the sample. The V and J genes are TRBV5-1 and TRBJ1-4; 9 positions agree with TRBD1. From germline, CDR1 is SGHRS and CDR2 YFSETQ. The CDR3 has 14 residues. Unmatched junction bases numbered 2, after V lost 2 bases and J lost 6 bases. The CDR3 DNA sequence: TGCGCCAGCAGCTTACAGGGGGCGGATGAAAAACTGTTTTTT. It codes for CASSLQGADEKLFF.

Remarks on this clone: Additional DNA sequences in this sample encode the identical CDR3. The chain is built from TRBV9 and TRBJ2-7; D may be TRBD2 (5 bases). Germline-derived CDR1 and CDR2 are SGDLS and YYNGEE. V lost 0 bases and J lost 6, with 7 bases in between. The CDR3 is 12 amino acids. The CDR3: CASSVEGGEQYF. The CDR3 DNA is TGTGCCAGCAGCGTAGAAGGAGGCGAGCAGTACTTC.

As for this clone: This sample also contains other DNA sequences that code for the same CDR3. V gene TRBV5-1 combines with J gene TRBJ1-5, with 7 bases lining up with TRBD1. There are 14 residues in the CDR3. The trim removed 4 bases at V and 7 bases at J, leaving 8 bases unmatched. CDR1 SGHRS and CDR2 YFSETQ come from the germline V gene. CDR3 bases: TGCGCCAGCAGCAGTCAAGGGGGCGAACAGCCCCAGCATTTT. Amino acid sequence: CASSSQGGEQPQHF.

This clone is a singleton in its sample. The CDR3 here is CASSWGGDYQPQHF. The CDR3 DNA follows: TGTGCCAGCAGCTGGGGCGGGGACTACCAGCCCCAGCATTTT. This chain joins TRBV28 and TRBJ1-5; D is perhaps TRBD1 (5 bases). The CDR3 is 14 residues long. The V end lost 6 bases, the J end lost 7 bases, and 16 bases lay between the germline ends. Germline CDR1 is MDHEN and CDR2 is SYDVKM. Supplemented by reference TRBV28 and TRBJ1-5, the full variable domain reads DVKVTQSSRYLVKRTGEKVFLECVQDMDHENMFWYRQDPGLGLRLIYFSYDVKMKEKGDIPEGYSVSREKKERFSLILESASTNQTSMYLCASSWGGDYQPQHFGDGTRLSIL.

This rearrangement joins TRBV11-2 to TRBJ2-1; 8 nucleotides align to TRBD1. Trimming removed 4 bases from V and 5 bases from J; junction bases left unmatched: 4. This CDR3 is 14 amino acids long. Germline V gene data show CDR1 as SGHAT and CDR2 as FQNNGV. The CDR3 nucleotides read TGTGCCAGCAGCTCTGGACAGGGAAACAATGAGCAGTTCTTC. This translates into CASSSGQGNNEQFF.

The rearrangement links TRBV19 to TRBJ1-1; D not resolved. The CDR3 consists of 14 residues. V lost 4 bases to trimming and J lost 4 bases, with 13 bases between them. Per germline, CDR1 LNHDA and CDR2 SQIVND (reference sequence). Here the CDR3 reads CASSRASWGTEAFF. The CDR3 nucleotides read TGTGCCAGTAGTAGGGCGAGTTGGGGCACTGAAGCTTTCTTT.

The rearrangement uses TRBV28 and TRBJ1-1, with TRBD1 matching 10 bases. CDR3 length: 14 amino acids. The J segment lost 1 base and the V segment lost 6 bases, leaving 2 bases of the junction unmatched. CDR1 and CDR2 (germline): MDHEN, SYDVKM. CDR3 bases: TGTGCCAGCAGGGGGGACAGGGGGAACACTGAAGCTTTCTTT. The encoded protein is CASRGDRGNTEAFF.